This record looks at one T cell receptor (beta chain) sequence and its context. What it binds is unknown. The sample originates from a study of cytomegalovirus exposure and HLA in healthy donors. Background on the study: An analysis done earlier identified about 120 million unique TCR beta sequences from about 179 million T cells.

Donors consisted of healthy bone marrow donors. At sampling all donors were nominally healthy, likely with unrecorded immune exposures. Germline V CDR1 and CDR2: SGHNT, YENEEA. The CDR3 spans 18 residues. Trimming pared 2 bases from V and 0 bases from J, leaving 17 bases between. The PCR used 60 Vbeta and 13 Jbeta primers. Sequenced by immunoSEQ multiplex PCR; TCRdb stores in-frame clones only, minus some. The table includes about 57,000 clones, more than 60% detected once. Study results and caveats: Follow-up analysis later connected one missense variant in DCLRE1C with trimming of TCR beta V- and J-genes.

This receptor was identified in a woman in her twenties or thirties in good health and CMV-seronegative. The V and J genes are TRBV11-3 and TRBJ2-1; D perhaps matches TRBD2 (6 bases). Specimen: PBMCs. This CDR3 is CASSLSGWVAASYNEQFF. The CDR3 nucleotides are TGTGCCAGCAGCTTATCGGGGTGGGTAGCGGCCTCCTACAATGAGCAGTTCTTC.